This section outlines one T cell receptor beta chain sequence together with its context. No antigen is known for it. Profiled with immunoSEQ multiplex PCR; TCRdb holds only in-frame clones, not every one. The table lists over 50,000 clones, 90% of them singletons, with 1.9% in the top ten. These data come from a study of OX40 agonist ivuxolimab in advanced cancers. Study overall: Partial responses were recorded for three patients, including one with hepatocellular carcinoma and two with cutaneous melanoma.

At cycle 4 day 1, cycle 7 day 1, and baseline, blood was sampled. Study-wide results and limits: Among the lowest levels of clonal expansion were found in partial responders at 0.1-3.0 mg/kg. Certain nonresponding patients likewise had low normalized T-cell clonal expansion.

The TCR sequence derives from an adult with an advanced solid tumor such as melanoma, head and neck, liver or kidney cancer. The input for sequencing was CD4+ or CD8+ T cells sorted from blood, taken in a trial of the OX40 agonist ivuxolimab.

CDR3 protein: CASSLGGSTDTQYF. The CDR3 DNA is TGTGCCAGCAGCTTAGGCGGTAGCACAGATACGCAGTATTTT. V usage is TRBV11-2 and J usage is TRBJ2-3; D call uncertain. CDR3 length: 14 residues. The V and J ends lost 1 base and 0 bases respectively, with 5 bases between them. Germline CDR1 SGHAT, CDR2 FQNNGV.